This T cell receptor beta chain came from a study of blood T cell repertoires in COVID-19. Repertoires were generated with immunoSEQ multiplex PCR, while TCRdb's copy carries only in-frame clones and drops some. The profile shows 70,000 or so clones, over 75% of them singletons. V lost 3 bases and J lost 5, with 11 bases in between. The CDR3 runs 14 residues. Germline lookup yields CDR1 LNHDA and CDR2 SQIVND (reference sequence). Material: peripheral blood. V usage is TRBV19 and J usage is TRBJ1-5; D gene unclear. The receptor's source is a woman aged 18-30 years with acute or convalescent COVID-19. CDR3 protein: CASSIIGEYQPQHF. For the CDR3, the DNA is TGTGCCAGTAGTATTATCGGGGAATATCAGCCCCAGCATTTT.